This entry describes one T cell receptor beta chain. It lacks a known antigen. Within one base of it there is no much larger clone, and no base qualities were kept. The cohort was made up of roughly 670 healthy bone marrow donors. Cohort members were all nominally healthy when sampled, although unrecorded immune exposures were likely present. The donor was CMV seronegative and was included in the group of hundreds of seronegative cohort members. A peripheral blood sample was provided by each donor, and peripheral blood mononuclear cells were used for TCR beta sequencing. The Qiagen DNeasy Blood Extraction Kit was used to extract genomic DNA from the blood cell samples. This entry belongs to a study of cytomegalovirus exposure and HLA in healthy donors (dated by TCRdb to the late 2010s). With respect to the entire study: In an earlier analysis of approximately 500 of the donors, 250 to 300 Gb of sequence data and 90 million to 130 million unique TCR beta sequences from approximately 180 million T cells were reported. Both class I and class II loci were covered by HLA typing, at four-digit resolution. An earlier analysis of more than 450 of the donors used high-throughput TCR beta sequencing to judge whether each TCR beta V gene segment behaved as functional or pseudogenic. About five DR-DQ haplotypes were treated as single units for association and clustering because of strong linkage in the cohort. Typing coverage differed by locus: A, B, C, DRB1 and DQB1 were typed in roughly 620-630 donors, DQA1 in 522, DPA1 in roughly 590, and DPB1 in roughly 450. Using immunosequencing, the study profiled T cell repertoires from about 610 subjects and related those repertoires to cytomegalovirus serostatus. Approximately 300 gigabases of sequencing data and 70 million to 85 million unique TCR sequences were included in an early release covering roughly 600 HLA-typed donors. To study patterns of TCR occurrence, a later analysis re-analyzed previously published TCR beta repertoires from 700 or so donors and added high-resolution HLA genotyping. The later analysis used no new phenotypic data to find candidate immune exposures, relying instead on TCR beta sequences and their occurrence across donors. In addition to the first cohort of 500 to 850 subjects, a separate validation cohort of approximately 130 different subjects was used. The study aimed to test whether cataloging public T cell receptors could reveal signatures of past pathogen exposure. A later genetic analysis took genome-wide SNP genotypes for about 55% of the 666 donors and used that subset as a discovery cohort. Of the roughly 410 genotyped donors, 65% to 90% were placed in the genetic ancestry cluster associated with self-reported Caucasian donors. High-throughput TCR immunosequencing, statistical association of individual TCRs with disease status, and machine learning were combined to predict cytomegalovirus infection status. All discovery cohort repertoires had been generated using a single sequencing platform. On average, about 240,000 unique TCR beta nucleotide sequences were sequenced per donor among roughly 430 genotyped donors of the cohort, with roughly 20% of those sequences being non-productive. Alongside the repertoire data, information on donor age, sex, ethnicity and CMV serostatus was compiled. The study at large found these results: The authors suggested that the approach could potentially be extended to other disease states and immunological phenotypes. Three of the identified cytomegalovirus-associated TCR beta chains were confirmed in vitro to be specific for cytomegalovirus antigens. The only immune exposure information available for the cohort was CMV serostatus. A total of 150 to 200 TCR beta chains were listed by the study as associated with cytomegalovirus. Only TCR beta chains were sequenced in this cohort, and the absence of alpha or paired-chain data limited detectable features. Across donors, most TCR sequences were observed very rarely, whereas some public TCRs were present in many individuals. A further reported finding was that TCR beta sequences accurately predicted the HLA-A and HLA-B alleles for most subjects in the first cohort. In a later analysis, HLA-associated TCR beta chains were found to be more clonally expanded and to have lower generation probabilities than equally common non-associated chains. In a later analysis, 15,000 to 20,000 TCR beta sequences were associated with specific HLA alleles at a false discovery rate of 0.05. Broadly in line with IMGT annotations, most TCR beta V segments showed up in productive rearrangements about 90% or about 30% of the time in an earlier analysis of several hundred of the donors. A later analysis found that most CMV-associated TCR beta chains appeared HLA-restricted, with HLA associations seemingly driven largely by CMV exposure. Because counts were too low, approximately 18 rarely observed V segments, including chromosome 9 orphons, were excluded from the earlier analysis of roughly 580 of the donors. When HLA alleles, especially DR and DQ, strongly co-occurred, TCR associations were difficult to assign to individual alleles. HLA typing was unavailable for some donors at each locus, so association tests used only the typed subset. In a later genetic analysis, a missense DCLRE1C variant was associated with V-gene and J-gene trimming of TCR beta chains, and the association was replicated in an independent cohort. Some IMGT-functional V segments, including TRBV6-2 and TRBV6-3, could not be distinguished by the 87-base-pair reads and were therefore excluded. Compared with the approximately 600-donor mean, donors in an Asian-associated ancestry cluster had fewer N-insertions in productive TCRs, according to a later genetic analysis. Several of the top co-occurrence clusters appeared to be linked to parvovirus B19, influenza, CMV and Epstein-Barr virus, according to a later analysis. Sequencing depth was assumed to be roughly uniform across donors in the presence/absence analyses, though that assumption may not hold. The classifier was reported to diagnose cytomegalovirus status with high specificity and sensitivity in both the original cohort and the validation cohort. A later analysis found that TCR association rates varied across HLA loci, with DRB1 alleles showing the most associated TCRs and HLA-C alleles the fewest. Correlated functional status among segregating V segments might reflect linkage disequilibrium, but an unknown experimental factor could not be ruled out. A cluster of highly shared sequence variants was judged likely to be a technical artifact of the sequencing pipeline.

The library was made by the immunoSEQ multiplex PCR assay. A mixture of 60 forward primers for TCR Vbeta segments and 13 reverse primers for TCR Jbeta segments was used in the multiplex PCR. The CDR3 region of rearranged TCR beta genes was amplified from genomic DNA with a multiplex PCR assay. Amplified TCR beta libraries were sequenced as 87-base-pair reads on the Illumina HiSeq System. From the authors' description of their analysis: A later analysis tallied about 77 million unique TCR beta chains across the approximately 670 repertoires, and around 9.9 million of those chains were shared by two or more donors. To remove PCR and sequencing errors, raw reads were error-corrected and collapsed into unique sequences using a nearest-neighbor algorithm that merged closely related sequences. V, D and J gene segments were assigned by aligning CDR3 sequences to IMGT reference sequences. For a sequence to be retained, at least a six-nucleotide match to both a V gene segment and a J gene segment was required. Rearrangements were called productive when the CDR3 lacked stop codons and stayed in frame with V and J; all others were non-productive. CDR3 was defined by IMGT convention, running from the second conserved V-encoded cysteine to the conserved J-encoded phenylalanine. The earlier analysis of more than 450 of the donors excluded sequences that lacked an unambiguous match to a single V gene segment. An earlier analysis of 587 of the donors called V segments functional above 56.7% productive rearrangements and segregating when the between-donor standard deviation exceeded 5%. A statistical classification framework was built for diagnosing cytomegalovirus status from the catalog of TCR beta chain sequences. In a later analysis, TCR nucleotide sequences were compared against IMGT/GENE-DB human TR gene sequences so that V and J genes could be assigned. A later analysis assigned CDR3 sequences and most-parsimonious VDJ recombination scenarios with the TCRdist pipeline. A later analysis defined each TCR beta chain by its CDR3 amino acid sequence plus V-gene family, and excluded reads lacking a unique V-gene family. In a later analysis, fewer than 600 highly shared, low-generation-probability nucleotide sequences were removed to address suspected cross-contamination and a sequencing artifact. A later analysis calculated a clonal expansion index for each public chain from normalized within-repertoire ranks of inferred template counts. In a later analysis, generation probabilities were computed with a VDJ recombination model fitted to out-of-frame rearrangements, and the resulting probabilities were checked against IGoR. In a later analysis, hypergeometric tests were used to score TCR-TCR, TCR-HLA and TCR-CMV co-occurrence, with a repertoire-size bias correction applied to TCR pairs. A later analysis estimated false discovery rates by permuting HLA or CMV assignments 20 times. In a later analysis, co-occurring TCRs were grouped with DBSCAN, and TCRdist sequence similarity was added when clustering was performed within HLA-allele-positive subsets. Co-occurrence clustering excluded repertoires with fewer than 30,000 or more than 120,000 public chains, plus five with anomalous nucleotide sharing. In TCRdb, the immuneACCESS table is reduced to in-frame sequences with V and J assigned. These tables do not hold every clone; where another copy was compared, an unresolved V gene accounts for under half, and the others remain unexplained. The D gene and trimming were derived from the DNA, and the V and J assignments and clone size from that table. In this sample the table shows 50,000 or so clones, 82% of which occur a single time. Of the sample, just over 3% falls within the top ten clones.

V is shortened by 8 bases, J by 11 bases, and the region joining them spans 15 bases. The germline V gene provides CDR1 MNHNS and CDR2 SASEGT. Taken from cysteine to phenylalanine, the CDR3 has 11 residues. Only CDR3 DNA is held: 33 bases, read in frame from base 1. The sample comprised PBMCs. The clonotype comes from a woman aged 18-35 years in good health and CMV-seronegative. The chain uses TRBV6-1 and TRBJ2-5; a tentative D match to TRBD2 spans 5 bases. At the DNA level, the sequence is TGTGCCAGCGGGTCCGCCTGGGAGCAGTACTTC. This is translated as CASGSAWEQYF.